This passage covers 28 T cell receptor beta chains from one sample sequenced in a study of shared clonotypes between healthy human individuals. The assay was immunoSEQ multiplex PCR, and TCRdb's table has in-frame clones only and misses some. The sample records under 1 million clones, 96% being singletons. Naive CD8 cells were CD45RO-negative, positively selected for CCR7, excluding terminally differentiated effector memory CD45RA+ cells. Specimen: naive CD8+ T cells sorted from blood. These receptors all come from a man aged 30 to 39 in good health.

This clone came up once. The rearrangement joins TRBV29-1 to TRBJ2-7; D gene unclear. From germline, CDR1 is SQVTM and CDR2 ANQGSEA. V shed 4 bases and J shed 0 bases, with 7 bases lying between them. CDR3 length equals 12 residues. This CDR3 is CSVGHSSYEQYF. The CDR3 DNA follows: TGCAGCGTTGGCCATAGCTCCTACGAGCAGTACTTC.

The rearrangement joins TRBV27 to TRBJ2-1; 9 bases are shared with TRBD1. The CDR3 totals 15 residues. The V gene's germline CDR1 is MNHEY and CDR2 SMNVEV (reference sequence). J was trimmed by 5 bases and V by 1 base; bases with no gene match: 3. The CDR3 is CASSLFGTGNNEQFF. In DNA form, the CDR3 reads TGTGCCAGCAGTTTATTTGGGACAGGGAACAATGAGCAGTTCTTC.

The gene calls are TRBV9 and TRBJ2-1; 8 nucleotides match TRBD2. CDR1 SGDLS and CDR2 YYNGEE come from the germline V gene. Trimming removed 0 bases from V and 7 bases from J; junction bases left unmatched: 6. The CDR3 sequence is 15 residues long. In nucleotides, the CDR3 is TGTGCCAGCAGCGTAGACAGCGGGGGCCATAATGAGCAGTTCTTC. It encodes CASSVDSGGHNEQFF.

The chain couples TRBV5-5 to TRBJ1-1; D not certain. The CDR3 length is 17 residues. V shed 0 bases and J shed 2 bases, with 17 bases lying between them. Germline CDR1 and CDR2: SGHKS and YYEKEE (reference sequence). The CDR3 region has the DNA TGTGCCAGCAGCTTGGCCGGGGTCACAGACCGAAACACTGAAGCTTTCTTT. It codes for CASSLAGVTDRNTEAFF.

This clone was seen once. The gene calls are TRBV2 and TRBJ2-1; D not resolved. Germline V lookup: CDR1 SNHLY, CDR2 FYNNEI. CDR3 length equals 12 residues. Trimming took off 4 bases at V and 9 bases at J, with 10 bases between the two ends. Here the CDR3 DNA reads TGTGCCAGCAGTGTCCCTACCGTTGAGCAGTTCTTC. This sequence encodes CASSVPTVEQFF.

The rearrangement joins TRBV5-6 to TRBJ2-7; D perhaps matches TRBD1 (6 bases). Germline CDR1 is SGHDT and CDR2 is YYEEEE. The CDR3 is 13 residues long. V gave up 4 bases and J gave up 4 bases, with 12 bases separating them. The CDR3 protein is CASSNGRGYEQYF. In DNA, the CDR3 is TGTGCCAGCAGCAATGGCAGGGGTTACGAGCAGTACTTC.

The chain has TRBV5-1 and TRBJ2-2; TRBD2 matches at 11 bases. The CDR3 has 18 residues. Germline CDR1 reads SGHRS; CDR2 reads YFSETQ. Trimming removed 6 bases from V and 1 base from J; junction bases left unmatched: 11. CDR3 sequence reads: CASTSTLAGGMNTGELFF. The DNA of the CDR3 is TGCGCCAGCACCTCCACCTTAGCGGGAGGGATGAACACCGGGGAGCTGTTTTTT.

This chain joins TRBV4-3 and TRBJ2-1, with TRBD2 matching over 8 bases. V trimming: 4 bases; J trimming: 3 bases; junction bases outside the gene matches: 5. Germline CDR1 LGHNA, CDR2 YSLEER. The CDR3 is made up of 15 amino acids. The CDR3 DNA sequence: TGCGCCAGCAGCCCATCGGGGGGGGTCTACAATGAGCAGTTCTTC. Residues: CASSPSGGVYNEQFF.

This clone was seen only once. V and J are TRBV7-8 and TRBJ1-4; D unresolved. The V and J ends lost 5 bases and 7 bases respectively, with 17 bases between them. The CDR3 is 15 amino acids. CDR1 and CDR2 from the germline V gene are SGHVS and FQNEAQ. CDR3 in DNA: TGTGCCAGCAGCCCTACCATGGGAATTGGTGAAAAACTGTTTTTT. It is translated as CASSPTMGIGEKLFF.

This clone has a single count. CDR3 sequence (DNA): TGTGCCAGCAGCAAAAGGGGGAGCTCCTACGAGCAGTACTTC. Translated: CASSKRGSSYEQYF. V gene TRBV9 combines with J gene TRBJ2-7; D is possibly TRBD1 (6 bases). The CDR3 consists of 14 residues. Germline CDR1 SGDLS, CDR2 YYNGEE. V was shortened by 4 bases and J by 0 bases, with 11 bases between the two germline ends.

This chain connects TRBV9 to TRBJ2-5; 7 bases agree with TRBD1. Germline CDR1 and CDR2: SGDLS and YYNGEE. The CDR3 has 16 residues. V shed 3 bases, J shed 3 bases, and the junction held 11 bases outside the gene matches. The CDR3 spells CASSATGTPSEETQYF. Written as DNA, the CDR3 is TGTGCCAGCAGCGCGACAGGGACACCCTCGGAAGAGACCCAGTACTTC.

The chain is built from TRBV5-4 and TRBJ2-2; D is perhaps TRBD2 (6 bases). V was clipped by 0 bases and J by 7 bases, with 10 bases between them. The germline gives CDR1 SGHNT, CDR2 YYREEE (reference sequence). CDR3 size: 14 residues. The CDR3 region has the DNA TGTGCCAGCAGCTTGGACCTAGCGAACGGGGAGCTGTTTTTT. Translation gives CASSLDLANGELFF.

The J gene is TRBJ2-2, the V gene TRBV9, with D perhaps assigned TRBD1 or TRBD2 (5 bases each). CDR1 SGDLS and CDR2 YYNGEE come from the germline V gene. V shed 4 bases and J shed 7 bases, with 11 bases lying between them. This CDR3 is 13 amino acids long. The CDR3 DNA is TGTGCCAGCAGCTCGACAGAGGGCGGGGAGCTGTTTTTT. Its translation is CASSSTEGGELFF.

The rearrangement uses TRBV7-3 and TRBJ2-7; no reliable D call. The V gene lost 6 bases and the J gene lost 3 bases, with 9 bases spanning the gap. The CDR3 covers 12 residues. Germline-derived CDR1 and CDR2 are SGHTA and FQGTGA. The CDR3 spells CASRPPSYEQYF. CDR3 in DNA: TGTGCCAGCAGACCACCTAGCTACGAGCAGTACTTC. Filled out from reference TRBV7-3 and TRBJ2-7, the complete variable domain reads GAGVSQTPSNKVTEKGKYVELRCDPISGHTALYWYRQSLGQGPEFLIYFQGTGAADDSGLPNDRFFAVRPEGSVSTLKIQRTERGDSAVYLCASRPPSYEQYFGPGTRLTVT.

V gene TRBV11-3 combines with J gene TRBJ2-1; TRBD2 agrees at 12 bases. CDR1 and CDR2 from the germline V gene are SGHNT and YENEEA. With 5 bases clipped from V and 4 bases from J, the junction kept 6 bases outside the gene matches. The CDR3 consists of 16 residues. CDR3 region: CASSPRTSGEYNEQFF. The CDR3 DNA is TGTGCCAGCAGCCCCCGGACTAGCGGGGAATACAATGAGCAGTTCTTC.

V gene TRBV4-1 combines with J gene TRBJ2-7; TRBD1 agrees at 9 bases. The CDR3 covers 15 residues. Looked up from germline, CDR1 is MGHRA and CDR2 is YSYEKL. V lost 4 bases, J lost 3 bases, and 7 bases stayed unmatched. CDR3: CASSLRTGAGYEQYF. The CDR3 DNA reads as TGCGCCAGCAGCCTGAGGACAGGGGCCGGCTACGAGCAGTACTTC.

As DNA, the CDR3 is TGTGCCAGCAGTGAGGGTGTGGTTAGCGGGGTTGAGCAGTTCTTC. It yields the protein CASSEGVVSGVEQFF. The genes are TRBV6-1 and TRBJ2-1; 8 positions agree with TRBD2. CDR3 size: 15 residues. Germline CDR1 reads MNHNS; CDR2 reads SASEGT. Unmatched junction bases numbered 10, after V lost 3 bases and J lost 9 bases.

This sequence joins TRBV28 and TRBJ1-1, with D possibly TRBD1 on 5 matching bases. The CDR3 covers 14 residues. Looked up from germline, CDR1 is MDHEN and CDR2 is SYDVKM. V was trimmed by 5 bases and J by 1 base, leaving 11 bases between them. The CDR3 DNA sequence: TGTGCCAGCAGTCCCGGGACTCAGAACACTGAAGCTTTCTTT. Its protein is CASSPGTQNTEAFF.

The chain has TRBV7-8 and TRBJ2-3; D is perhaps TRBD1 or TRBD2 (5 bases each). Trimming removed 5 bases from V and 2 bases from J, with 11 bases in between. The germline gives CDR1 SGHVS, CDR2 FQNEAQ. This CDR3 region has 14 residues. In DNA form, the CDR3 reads TGTGCCAGCAGCCCAGCGGACAACACAGATACGCAGTATTTT. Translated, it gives CASSPADNTDTQYF.

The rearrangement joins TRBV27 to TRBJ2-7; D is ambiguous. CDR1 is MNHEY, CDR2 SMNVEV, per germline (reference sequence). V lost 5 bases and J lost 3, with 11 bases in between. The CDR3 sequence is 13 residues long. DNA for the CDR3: TGTGCCAGCAGTCGCGGATCTCTCTACGAGCAGTACTTC. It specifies CASSRGSLYEQYF.

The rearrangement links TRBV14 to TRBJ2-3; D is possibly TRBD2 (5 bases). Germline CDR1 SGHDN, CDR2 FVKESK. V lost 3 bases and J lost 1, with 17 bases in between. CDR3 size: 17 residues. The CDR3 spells CASSQRALGSRTDTQYF. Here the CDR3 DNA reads TGTGCCAGCAGCCAGAGGGCCCTAGGGAGTCGCACAGATACGCAGTATTTT.

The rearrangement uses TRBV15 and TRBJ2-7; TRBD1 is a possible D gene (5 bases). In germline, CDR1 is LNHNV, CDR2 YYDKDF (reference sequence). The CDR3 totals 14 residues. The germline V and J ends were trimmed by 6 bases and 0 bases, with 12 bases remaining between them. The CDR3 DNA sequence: TGTGCCACCAGTGCAGGGTACCCCTCCTACGAGCAGTACTTC. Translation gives CATSAGYPSYEQYF.

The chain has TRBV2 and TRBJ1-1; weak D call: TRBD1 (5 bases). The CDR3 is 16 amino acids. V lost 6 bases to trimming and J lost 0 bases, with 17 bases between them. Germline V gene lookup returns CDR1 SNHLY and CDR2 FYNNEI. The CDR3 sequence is CASRGGHSPLNTEAFF. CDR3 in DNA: TGTGCCAGCAGGGGAGGACACAGCCCCTTGAACACTGAAGCTTTCTTT.

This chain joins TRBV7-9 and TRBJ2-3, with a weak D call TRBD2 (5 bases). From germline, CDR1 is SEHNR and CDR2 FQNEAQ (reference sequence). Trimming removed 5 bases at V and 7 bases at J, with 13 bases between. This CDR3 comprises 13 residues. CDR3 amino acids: CASSPAAENTQYF. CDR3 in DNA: TGTGCCAGCAGCCCCGCAGCGGAGAATACGCAGTATTTT.

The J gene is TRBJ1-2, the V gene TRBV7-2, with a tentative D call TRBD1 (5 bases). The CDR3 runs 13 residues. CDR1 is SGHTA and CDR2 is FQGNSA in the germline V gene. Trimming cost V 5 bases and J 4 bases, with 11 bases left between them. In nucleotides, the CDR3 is TGTGCCAGCAGCGTGGGTGGGGGCTATGGCTACACCTTC. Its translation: CASSVGGGYGYTF.

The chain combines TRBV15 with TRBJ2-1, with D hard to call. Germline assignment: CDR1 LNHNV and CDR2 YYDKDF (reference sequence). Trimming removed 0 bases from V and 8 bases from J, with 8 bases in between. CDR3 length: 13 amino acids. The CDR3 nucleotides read TGTGCCACCAGCAGAGATGTGATCGATGAGCAGTTCTTC. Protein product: CATSRDVIDEQFF.

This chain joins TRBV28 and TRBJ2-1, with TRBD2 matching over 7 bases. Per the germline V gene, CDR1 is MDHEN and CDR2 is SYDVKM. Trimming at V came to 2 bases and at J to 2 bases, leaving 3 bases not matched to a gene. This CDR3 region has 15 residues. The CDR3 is CASSLAGEPYNEQFF. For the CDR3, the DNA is TGTGCCAGCAGTTTAGCGGGAGAACCCTACAATGAGCAGTTCTTC.

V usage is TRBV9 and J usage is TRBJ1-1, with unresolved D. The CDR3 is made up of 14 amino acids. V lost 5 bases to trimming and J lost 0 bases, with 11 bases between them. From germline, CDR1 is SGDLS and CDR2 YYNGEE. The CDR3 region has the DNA TGTGCCAGCAGACCCGGCGCCATGAACACTGAAGCTTTCTTT. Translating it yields CASRPGAMNTEAFF.